Shown below are 29 T cell receptor beta chains from a single sample sequenced in a study of neurological immune-mediated disorders. TCRdb reprocessed the 5' RACE reads with MiXCR, giving one entry per CDR3 protein. The table records 65,000 to 95,000 distinct CDR3 sequences, just over 5% of them present only once. The sample was PBMCs. The receptors shown here come from a woman in her twenties or thirties with multiple sclerosis.

This clonotype was seen many times. DNA for the CDR3: TGTGCCAGCAGTGAGTGGACAGGATCGAATCAGCCCCAGCATTTT. As protein: CASSEWTGSNQPQHF. The rearrangement joins TRBV5-5 to TRBJ1-5, with 7 bases identical to TRBD1. The J segment lost 4 bases and the V segment lost 5 bases, leaving 9 bases of the junction unmatched. Germline CDR1 and CDR2: SGHKS and YYEKEE (reference sequence). This CDR3 spans 15 amino acids.

This clonotype was seen at least ten times. The CDR3 DNA is TGCAGCGTTGCAGGCGGACAGACAAACACTGAAGCTTTCTTT. Residues: CSVAGGQTNTEAFF. The V gene is TRBV29-1, the J gene TRBJ1-1; weak D call: TRBD1 (6 bases). The CDR3 length is 14 residues. Trimming cost V 4 bases and J 2 bases, with 14 bases left between them. CDR1 and CDR2 (germline): SQVTM, ANQGSEA.

V usage is TRBV20-1 and J usage is TRBJ2-1; the match to TRBD2 covers 9 bases. The length of the CDR3 is 13 residues. The J segment lost 3 bases and the V segment lost 8 bases, leaving 5 bases of the junction unmatched. In germline, CDR1 is DFQATT, CDR2 SNEGSKA (reference sequence). The CDR3 region has the DNA TGCAGTATAGCGGGAGTCGGCTACAATGAGCAGTTCTTC. Translation gives CSIAGVGYNEQFF.

This clonotype came up many times. The chain employs TRBV11-2 and TRBJ2-7, with 9 nucleotides matching TRBD2. The CDR3 totals 14 residues. V gave up 4 bases and J gave up 7 bases; unmatched junction bases: 8. The germline CDR1 and CDR2 sequences are SGHAT and FQNNGV. The CDR3 bases are TGTGCCAGCAGCTCGGGACTAGCCAATGGAGAGCAGTACGTC. It codes for CASSSGLANGEQYV.

This clonotype was recorded many times. V gene TRBV20-1 combines with J gene TRBJ1-1, with D tentatively TRBD1 (5 bases). The CDR3 consists of 14 residues. CDR1 and CDR2 from the germline V gene are DFQATT and SNEGSKA (reference sequence). V shed 2 bases and J shed 0 bases, with 10 bases lying between them. The CDR3 DNA is TGCAGTGCTAGAAGACAGCCTTTGAACACTGAAGCTTTCTTT. It encodes CSARRQPLNTEAFF.

The table lists this clonotype with many counts. The chain joins TRBV28 to TRBJ2-5, with D possibly TRBD1 on 5 matching bases. Germline CDR1 MDHEN, CDR2 SYDVKM. V was shortened by 4 bases and J by 6 bases, with 15 bases between the two germline ends. This CDR3 has 14 residues. CDR3 in amino acids: CASSWHQGMQTQYF. CDR3 DNA: TGTGCCAGCAGTTGGCACCAGGGTATGCAGACCCAGTACTTC. Full variable domain (rest looked up from reference TRBV28 and TRBJ2-5): DVKVTQSSRYLVKRTGEKVFLECVQDMDHENMFWYRQDPGLGLRLIYFSYDVKMKEKGDIPEGYSVSREKKERFSLILESASTNQTSMYLCASSWHQGMQTQYFGPGTRLLVL.

This clonotype was counted a few times. The gene calls are TRBV5-1 and TRBJ1-2; D remains unclear. Germline CDR1 reads SGHRS; CDR2 reads YFSETQ. Deletions cut 5 bases from V and 3 bases from J, with 14 bases between. The CDR3 loop spans 14 amino acids. The CDR3 region is CASSSGRRDYGYTF. The CDR3 region has the DNA TGCGCCAGCAGTAGTGGACGGCGAGACTATGGCTACACCTTC.

This chain links TRBV5-1 with TRBJ1-3; D call uncertain. This CDR3 is 13 amino acids long. V dropped 1 base and J dropped 9 bases, with 11 bases sitting between them. Germline CDR1 and CDR2: SGHRS and YFSETQ. This CDR3 is CASSLTEKGTIYF. In nucleotides, the CDR3 is TGCGCCAGCAGCTTGACCGAGAAGGGCACCATATATTTT.

This clonotype occurred a few times. The chain links TRBV3-1 to TRBJ1-2, with 8 bases aligning to TRBD1. The CDR3 length is 12 residues. V lost 5 bases to trimming and J lost 8 bases; unmatched junction nucleotides: 4. Germline CDR1 and CDR2: LGHDT and YNNKEL (reference sequence). For the CDR3, the DNA is TGTGCCAGCAGCTCTGGACAGGGCGGCTACACCTTC. Translated: CASSSGQGGYTF.

This clonotype has a count of ten or more. V gene TRBV14 combines with J gene TRBJ2-7, with D unresolved. V shed 4 bases and J shed 7 bases, with 14 bases lying between them. The CDR3 is 13 amino acids. Germline values: CDR1 SGHDN, CDR2 FVKESK. DNA for the CDR3: TGTGCCAGCAGCCCGTTATTTTCGGAAGAGCAGTACTTC. Translating gives CASSPLFSEEQYF. Complete variable domain (other parts from reference TRBV14 and TRBJ2-7): EAGVTQFPSHSVIEKGQTVTLRCDPISGHDNLYWYRRVMGKEIKFLLHFVKESKQDESGMPNNRFLAERTGGTYSTLKVQPAELEDSGVYFCASSPLFSEEQYFGPGTRLTVT.

The chain has TRBV30 and TRBJ1-5; no firm D call. Germline lookup yields CDR1 GTSNPN and CDR2 SVGIG (reference sequence). V shed 4 bases and J shed 5 bases, with 12 bases lying between them. The CDR3 loop spans 13 amino acids. DNA for the CDR3: TGTGCCTGGAACCCTCGCAGCGATCAGCCCCAGCATTTT. It codes for CAWNPRSDQPQHF. The full variable domain, with the rest looked up from reference TRBV30 and TRBJ1-5, is SQTIHQWPATLVQPVGSPLSLECTVEGTSNPNLYWYRQAAGRGLQLLFYSVGIGQISSEVPQNLSASRPQDRQFILSSKKLLLSDSGFYLCAWNPRSDQPQHFGDGTRLSIL.

This clonotype was counted ten times or more. V gene TRBV12-3 or TRBV12-4 combines with J gene TRBJ1-3; TRBD1 matches 8 bases. The CDR3 has 14 residues. V was clipped by 5 bases and J by 4 bases; unmatched bases: 4. CDR3 in DNA: TGTGCCAGCAGTCGGACAGGGTGGGGAAACACCATATATTTT. Translation gives CASSRTGWGNTIYF.

This clonotype was detected many times. The genes are TRBV12-3 or TRBV12-4 and TRBJ2-3, with no clear D. V was trimmed by 3 bases and J by 9 bases, leaving 10 bases between them. This CDR3 region has 12 residues. The CDR3 DNA follows: TGTGCCAGCAGTTTCTCATCGGTCACGCAGTATTTT. This codes for CASSFSSVTQYF.

This clonotype has only a few counts. The chain combines TRBV5-1 with TRBJ1-4, with 8 nucleotides matching TRBD1. Unmatched junction bases numbered 8, after V lost 2 bases and J lost 8 bases. Germline CDR1 and CDR2: SGHRS and YFSETQ. The CDR3 runs 15 residues. This chain's CDR3 is CASSLTQGAEEKLFF. CDR3 in DNA: TGCGCCAGCAGCTTAACCCAGGGGGCAGAGGAAAAACTGTTTTTT.

This clonotype was seen repeatedly, ten times or more. The chain combines TRBV5-6 with TRBJ1-1; the match to TRBD1 covers 7 bases. There are 14 residues in the CDR3. Germline CDR1 is SGHDT and CDR2 is YYEEEE. The V segment lost 3 bases and the J segment 4 bases; nucleotides outside the gene matches: 6. The CDR3 loop reads CASSSAGTVTEAFF. DNA of the CDR3: TGTGCCAGCAGCTCCGCCGGGACAGTCACTGAAGCTTTCTTT. Using reference TRBV5-6 and TRBJ1-1 for the parts outside the CDR3, the full variable domain is DAGVTQSPTHLIKTRGQQVTLRCSPKSGHDTVSWYQQALGQGPQFIFQYYEEEERQRGNFPDRFSGHQFPNYSSELNVNALLLGDSALYLCASSSAGTVTEAFFGQGTRLTVV.

CDR3 protein: CASSRRGGEADTQYF. The DNA for the CDR3 is TGCGCCAGCAGCAGGCGGGGGGGCGAGGCAGATACGCAGTATTTT. This rearrangement joins TRBV5-1 to TRBJ2-3, with TRBD2 matching 9 bases. CDR3 length: 15 residues. Per the germline V gene, CDR1 is SGHRS and CDR2 is YFSETQ. The junction had 7 bases not matched to a gene; V was cut back by 4 bases and J by 4 bases.

This clonotype was counted ten times or more. The rearrangement links TRBV10-1 to TRBJ1-1; 9 bases align to TRBD1. Germline V lookup: CDR1 WNHNN, CDR2 SYGVQD (reference sequence). The CDR3 loop spans 16 amino acids. After removal of 4 bases from V and 6 bases from J, the junction contained 12 bases not matched to a gene. As DNA, the CDR3 is TGCGCCAGCAGTGGGCCACCGGGACAGGGTATCGCTGAAGCTTTCTTT. Amino acid sequence: CASSGPPGQGIAEAFF.

A note on this clonotype: A much larger clone lies one base from this, so it may be a read error. This chain connects TRBV5-1 to TRBJ1-1; D ambiguous. This CDR3 contains 13 residues. The germline V gene encodes CDR1 SGHRS and CDR2 YFSETQ. Trimming pared 7 bases from V and 1 base from J, leaving 11 bases between. The CDR3, as DNA: TGCGCCAGCGAAAGCCTCCCGAACACTGAAGCTTTCTTT. Translated, it gives CASESLPNTEAFF.

This clonotype was recorded a few times. The V gene is TRBV20-1, the J gene TRBJ2-3; 14 nucleotides match TRBD2. V shed 2 bases and J 6 bases; nucleotides not matched to a gene: 7. Per germline, CDR1 DFQATT and CDR2 SNEGSKA (reference sequence). The CDR3 has 16 residues. The CDR3 is CSARWGLAGEGDTQYF. The CDR3 nucleotides read TGCAGTGCTAGATGGGGACTAGCGGGAGAGGGGGATACGCAGTATTTT.

This chain joins TRBV20-1 and TRBJ2-1; 10 bases line up with TRBD2. The CDR3 sequence is 18 residues long. Germline V lookup: CDR1 DFQATT, CDR2 SNEGSKA (reference sequence). V gave up 0 bases and J gave up 8 bases; unmatched junction bases: 16. The CDR3 protein is CSARDLTSGLLNPDEQFF. CDR3 bases: TGCAGTGCTAGAGATCTGACTAGCGGGCTCCTTAACCCGGATGAGCAGTTCTTC.

This clonotype was observed a handful of times. J is TRBJ2-7 and V is TRBV5-1; TRBD1 aligns across 10 bases. V lost 2 bases, J lost 5 bases, and 4 bases stayed unmatched. The CDR3 is made up of 14 amino acids. Looked up from germline, CDR1 is SGHRS and CDR2 is YFSETQ. CDR3: CASSFGTGDDEQYF. For the CDR3, the DNA is TGCGCCAGCAGCTTCGGGACAGGGGACGACGAGCAGTACTTC. The full variable domain, with the rest looked up from reference TRBV5-1 and TRBJ2-7, is KAGVTQTPRYLIKTRGQQVTLSCSPISGHRSVSWYQQTPGQGLQFLFEYFSETQRNKGNFPGRFSGRQFSNSRSEMNVSTLELGDSALYLCASSFGTGDDEQYFGPGTRLTVT.

This clonotype has ten or more counts. This chain links TRBV20-1 with TRBJ1-3; 8 bases agree with TRBD1. Germline V gene lookup returns CDR1 DFQATT and CDR2 SNEGSKA (reference sequence). With V trimmed by 6 bases and J by 2 bases, 6 bases remained unmatched. The CDR3 is 14 amino acids. CDR3 protein: CSAPDRATGNTIYF. The CDR3 bases are TGCAGTGCCCCGGACAGGGCCACTGGAAACACCATATATTTT.

The CDR3 coding sequence is TGCAGTGCTAGAGCACTAGCGGACTACAATGAGCAGTTCTTC. Its translation: CSARALADYNEQFF. The rearrangement links TRBV20-1 to TRBJ2-1, with 8 bases aligning to TRBD2. Germline CDR1 is DFQATT and CDR2 is SNEGSKA (reference sequence). J gave up 3 bases and V 1 base, and 2 bases lay outside the gene matches. This CDR3 has 14 residues.

This clonotype was seen many times. The V call is TRBV5-5, the J call TRBJ2-3, with D tentatively TRBD2 (6 bases). CDR1 and CDR2 from the germline V gene are SGHKS and YYEKEE (reference sequence). This CDR3 is 15 amino acids long. The V gene lost 4 bases and the J gene lost 0 bases, with 12 bases spanning the gap. The CDR3 DNA reads as TGTGCCAGCAGCCGTACCGGGGGAAGCACAGATACGCAGTATTTT. Amino acids: CASSRTGGSTDTQYF.

This clonotype occurred a few times. This chain uses TRBV20-1 with TRBJ1-3; the D is unclear. V shed 0 bases and J shed 12 bases, with 18 bases lying between them. Germline V gene data show CDR1 as DFQATT and CDR2 as SNEGSKA (reference sequence). This CDR3 region has 14 residues. DNA for the CDR3: TGCAGTGCTAGAGATAGTCGCTCTGGAAAAAACATATATTTT. This sequence encodes CSARDSRSGKNIYF.

In its sample, this clonotype was seen many times. The chain recombines TRBV7-8 with TRBJ1-6, with 9 bases lining up with TRBD1. CDR3 length: 17 amino acids. V lost 2 bases to trimming and J lost 7 bases; unmatched junction nucleotides: 9. In germline, CDR1 is SGHVS, CDR2 FQNEAQ. The DNA of the CDR3 is TGTGCCAGCAGCTTAACCGACCCTGGACAGGGGAATTCACCCCTCCACTTT. Translated, it gives CASSLTDPGQGNSPLHF.

In this sample, this clonotype turned up many times. This rearrangement joins TRBV5-8 to TRBJ2-3; D is possibly TRBD2 (6 bases). Germline assignment: CDR1 SGHTS and CDR2 YDEGEE. The germline V and J ends were trimmed by 4 bases and 1 base, with 13 bases remaining between them. The CDR3 is made up of 15 amino acids. CDR3 amino acids: CASSQEASGTDTQYF. The CDR3 nucleotides are TGTGCCAGCAGCCAAGAAGCTAGCGGCACAGATACGCAGTATTTT. Supplemented by reference TRBV5-8 and TRBJ2-3, the full variable domain reads EAGVTQSPTHLIKTRGQQATLRCSPISGHTSVYWYQQALGLGLQFLLWYDEGEERNRGNFPPRFSGRQFPNYSSELNVNALELEDSALYLCASSQEASGTDTQYFGPGTRLTVL.

This clonotype has ten or more counts. This chain joins TRBV20-1 and TRBJ2-3, with 10 bases lining up with TRBD2. The germline V gene encodes CDR1 DFQATT and CDR2 SNEGSKA (reference sequence). J gave up 2 bases and V 5 bases, and 10 bases lay outside the gene matches. This CDR3 comprises 16 residues. Here the CDR3 reads CSAGSGTSDPTDTQYF. The CDR3 bases are TGCAGTGCTGGATCCGGGACTAGCGATCCCACAGATACGCAGTATTTT.

This clonotype has a count of ten or more. This chain uses TRBV7-8 with TRBJ2-1, with 11 bases identical to TRBD2. The junction had 0 bases not matched to a gene; V was cut back by 0 bases and J by 2 bases. The germline V gene encodes CDR1 SGHVS and CDR2 FQNEAQ. This CDR3 region has 16 residues. The CDR3 loop is CASSLASGGAYNEQFF. The CDR3 nucleotides read TGTGCCAGCAGCTTAGCTAGCGGGGGGGCCTACAATGAGCAGTTCTTC.